Listed below are T cell receptor beta chains from one sample, sequenced in a study of cytomegalovirus exposure and HLA in healthy donors. This table comes from immunoSEQ multiplex PCR, and its TCRdb copy is limited to in-frame clones, with some not included. The data show more than 150,000 clones, approximately 84% seen once. The sequenced sample was PBMCs. Receptors originate from a man aged 45 to 65 in good health and CMV-seropositive. Each CDR3 is given with its conserved first and last residue. A D gene is named only where the DNA matches it firmly. Clone size appears in some rows only: once, few, many, or a class for an expanded clone.

size	D	length	V	J	DNA	CDR3
-	-	12	TRBV7-9	TRBJ2-1	TGTTCCAGCAGCTTAGAGACAGCCCGGGTGTTCTTC	CSSSLETARVFF
few	TRBD1	15	TRBV5-1	TRBJ1-2	TGCGCCAGCACCTCTACCGACGACAGGGTCTATGGCTACACCTTC	CASTSTDDRVYGYTF
-	-	13	TRBV18	TRBJ2-7	TGTGCCAGCTCACCAGGGCAGCCCTACGAGCAGTACTTC	CASSPGQPYEQYF
few	-	15	TRBV27	TRBJ2-4	TGTGCCAGCAGTCCCTACCTGGCGGGAAAAAACATTCAGTACTTC	CASSPYLAGKNIQYF
-	TRBD2	14	TRBV7-9	TRBJ2-1	TGTGCCAGCAAGCGGGAAAGCTCCTACAATGAGCAGTTCTTC	CASKRESSYNEQFF
-	-	14	TRBV9	TRBJ1-1	TGTGCCAGCAGCGTAGCTCCCCTAAACACTGAAGCTTTCTTT	CASSVAPLNTEAFF
-	TRBD1	15	TRBV11-2	TRBJ2-5	TGTGCCAGCAGCGCCCGGGACAGGAGAATGGAGACCCAGTACTTC	CASSARDRRMETQYF
-	TRBD2	16	TRBV7-3	TRBJ2-5	TGTGCCAGCAGCCTGGGACTAGCGGGGATGGGGGAGACCCAGTACTTC	CASSLGLAGMGETQYF
-	TRBD2	14	TRBV2	TRBJ2-5	TGTGCCAGCAGGAATAGCGGGGGACAAGAGACCCAGTACTTC	CASRNSGGQETQYF
-	-	14	TRBV4-3	TRBJ2-1	TGCGCCAGCAGCCAGAAACTAGGATACAATGAGCAGTTCTTC	CASSQKLGYNEQFF
-	TRBD2	16	TRBV4-1	TRBJ2-7	TGCGCCAGCAGCCAAGCCGGGACTAGCGTCTCCTACGAGCAGTACTTC	CASSQAGTSVSYEQYF
-	TRBD2	15	TRBV5-1	TRBJ2-3	TGCGCCAGCATGGGCCAGCGGGGGCCCACAGATACGCAGTATTTT	CASMGQRGPTDTQYF
-	TRBD2	15	TRBV9	TRBJ2-1	TGTGCCAGCAGCGTTACGGGACTAGCCTACAATGAGCAGTTCTTC	CASSVTGLAYNEQFF
-	TRBD2	19	TRBV23-1	TRBJ2-3	TGCGCCAGCAGTCGACAGGGGATCGGGGCTAGCGGGAGGTCGGATACGCAGTATTTT	CASSRQGIGASGRSDTQYF
-	TRBD1	15	TRBV7-9	TRBJ1-5	TGTGCCAGCAGCGCCATCGGGACAGGGGATCAGCCCCAGCATTTT	CASSAIGTGDQPQHF
-	-	15	TRBV9	TRBJ2-6	TGTGCCAGCAGCGTAGCAGGGTCCGGGGCCAACGTCCTGACTTTC	CASSVAGSGANVLTF
-	TRBD2	13	TRBV18	TRBJ2-7	TGTGCCAGCGCTAGCGGGGCATCCTACGAGCAGTACTTC	CASASGASYEQYF
-	TRBD1	14	TRBV5-1	TRBJ1-2	TGCGCCAGCAGCTTGCCGGCAGGGGGAGATGGCTACACCTTC	CASSLPAGGDGYTF
-	TRBD1	13	TRBV6-1	TRBJ1-2	TGTGCCAGCAGTGACCGGGACAGGGGTGGCTACACCTTC	CASSDRDRGGYTF
-	TRBD2	15	TRBV7-3	TRBJ2-3	TGTGCCAGCAGCTTGACTAGCGGGGGGTTGGATACGCAGTATTTT	CASSLTSGGLDTQYF
-	TRBD1	13	TRBV4-3	TRBJ1-1	TGCGCCAGCAGGGGACAGCAGAACACTGAAGCTTTCTTT	CASRGQQNTEAFF
-	TRBD2	15	TRBV7-2	TRBJ2-7	TGTGCCAGCAGCCCCCCGGGAGGGCCACTGTTAGAGCAGTACTTC	CASSPPGGPLLEQYF
-	TRBD2	17	TRBV4-2	TRBJ2-1	TGTGCCAGCAGCCAAGGCCGGCTAGGCGGGAGGGGGAATGAGCAGTTCTTC	CASSQGRLGGRGNEQFF
few	-	13	TRBV2	TRBJ1-6	TGTGCCAGCTGCGAACAGTATAATTCACCCCTCCACTTT	CASCEQYNSPLHF
-	-	15	TRBV6-6	TRBJ1-1	TGTGCCAGCAGTTCCCACCAGGGGATGAACACTGAAGCTTTCTTT	CASSSHQGMNTEAFF
-	-	15	TRBV5-1	TRBJ2-1	TGCGCCAGCAGCTTGCAGCGGAGCTCCTACAATGAGCAGTTCTTC	CASSLQRSSYNEQFF
-	TRBD1	14	TRBV30	TRBJ2-7	TGTGCCTGGAGCACCGGGACAGGGCTCTACGAGCAGTACTTC	CAWSTGTGLYEQYF
-	TRBD2	15	TRBV18	TRBJ2-1	TGTGCCAGCTCACCAAGGACTAGCGGGGGCAATGAGCAGTTCTTC	CASSPRTSGGNEQFF
-	-	13	TRBV9	TRBJ1-1	TGTGCCAGCAGCGTAGCGGGGGGTTTGGAAGCTTTCTTT	CASSVAGGLEAFF
-	-	17	TRBV15	TRBJ2-6	TGTGCCACCAGCAGAGCCGGGGGTGGCTCTGGGGCCAACGTCCTGACTTTC	CATSRAGGGSGANVLTF
-	TRBD2	14	TRBV5-1	TRBJ2-5	TGCGCCAGCAGCTTGGGAGCGGGGCAAGAGACCCAGTACTTC	CASSLGAGQETQYF
-	-	14	TRBV5-1	TRBJ1-4	TGCGCCAGCAGCTTGAAAGGGGGTGATGAAAAACTGTTTTTT	CASSLKGGDEKLFF
-	TRBD2	14	TRBV6-1	TRBJ2-7	TGTGCCAGCAACCCGGGACTAGCGGGGGCCGGGCAGTACTTC	CASNPGLAGAGQYF
-	-	13	TRBV10-3	TRBJ2-7	TGTGCCATACGAACAGGGCGCGGTAGGGAGCAGTACTTC	CAIRTGRGREQYF
-	-	14	TRBV27	TRBJ1-1	TGTGCCAGCAGTTTAGGGCCAGGGGCGCCTGAAGCTTTCTTT	CASSLGPGAPEAFF
-	-	13	TRBV4-1	TRBJ1-2	TGCGCCAGCAGCCAGGGGAGGAACTATGGCTACACCTTC	CASSQGRNYGYTF
-	-	12	TRBV18	TRBJ2-1	TGTGCCAGCTCACCTCTCCAGGGTGAGCAGTTCTTC	CASSPLQGEQFF
-	TRBD1	16	TRBV28	TRBJ2-7	TGTGCCAGCAGTTTATTGGGACAGGGGGGATCCTACGAGCAGTACTTC	CASSLLGQGGSYEQYF
-	-	15	TRBV5-1	TRBJ1-3	TGCGCCAGCAGCTTGGGGGCGAGCTCTGGAAACACCATATATTTT	CASSLGASSGNTIYF
-	TRBD2	19	TRBV7-9	TRBJ2-1	TGTGCCAGCAGCTTAGCCCCGACTAGCGGGAAGGAGTCCTACAATGAGCAGTTCTTC	CASSLAPTSGKESYNEQFF
few	-	14	TRBV29-1	TRBJ1-2	TGCAGCGTTGAAGAAAAGGGGCAGAGTGGTGGCTACACCTTC	CSVEEKGQSGGYTF
few	-	16	TRBV7-9	TRBJ2-5	TGTGCCAGCAGCTTAGGTTTTGGGGGCGACGGGGAGACCCAGTACTTC	CASSLGFGGDGETQYF
-	-	16	TRBV18	TRBJ2-3	TGTGCCAGCGGCGTCGAACCCGAGGGCCGTTTAGATACGCAGTATTTT	CASGVEPEGRLDTQYF
-	-	12	TRBV28	TRBJ1-1	TGTGCCAGCAATCTTGCTACTGCTGAAGCTTTCTTT	CASNLATAEAFF
-	-	14	TRBV5-1	TRBJ1-2	TGCGCCAGCAGCTCCCTAGGACCTCTGGGGGGTTACACCTTC	CASSSLGPLGGYTF
-	TRBD2	15	TRBV28	TRBJ2-1	TGTGCCAGCAGTTCTACTAGCGGGGGGATGAATGAGCAGTTCTTC	CASSSTSGGMNEQFF
-	-	15	TRBV6-1	TRBJ2-1	TGTGCCAGCAGGGTCCGGAGGGGAGCATACAATGAGCAGTTCTTC	CASRVRRGAYNEQFF
-	TRBD1	16	TRBV19	TRBJ2-4	TGTGCCAGTGGGACAGGGCACCCTCTAGCCAAAAACATTCAGTACTTC	CASGTGHPLAKNIQYF
-	-	15	TRBV28	TRBJ1-3	TGTGCCAGCAGTTTCCACAGGGCGTCTGGAAACACCATATATTTT	CASSFHRASGNTIYF
-	-	13	TRBV25-1	TRBJ2-1	TGTGCCAGCACCGGGTTCGTGGCCAATGAGCAGTTCTTC	CASTGFVANEQFF
once	-	14	TRBV29-1	TRBJ2-2	TGCAGCGTGGGACAAAGCGGAAGGGGCGGGGAGCTGTTTTTT	CSVGQSGRGGELFF
-	TRBD1	11	TRBV27	TRBJ1-2	TGTGCCGTACAGGGGAACTATGGCTACACCTTC	CAVQGNYGYTF
few	-	13	TRBV5-1	TRBJ1-2	TGCGCCAGCAGTCTCACAGGGCAGTCAGGCTACACCTTC	CASSLTGQSGYTF
-	TRBD2	16	TRBV14	TRBJ2-1	TGTGCCAGCAGCCAGACTAGCGGGAGGCCCCGCAATGAGCAGTTCTTC	CASSQTSGRPRNEQFF